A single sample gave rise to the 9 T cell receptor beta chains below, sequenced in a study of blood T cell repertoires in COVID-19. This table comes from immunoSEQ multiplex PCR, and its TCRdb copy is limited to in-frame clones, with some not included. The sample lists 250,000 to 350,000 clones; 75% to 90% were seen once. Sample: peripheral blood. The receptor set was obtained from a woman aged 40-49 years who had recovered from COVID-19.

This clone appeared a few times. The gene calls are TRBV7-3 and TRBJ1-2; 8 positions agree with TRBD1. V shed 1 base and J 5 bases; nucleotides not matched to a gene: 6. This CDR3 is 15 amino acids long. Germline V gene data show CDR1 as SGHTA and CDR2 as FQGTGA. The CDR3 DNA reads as TGTGCCAGCAGCTTAATGAGACAGGGGCTATATGGCTACACCTTC. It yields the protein CASSLMRQGLYGYTF.

The CDR3 DNA reads TGTGCCAGCAGTACCCCTAGCGAACAAGAGACCCAGTACTTC. Amino acids: CASSTPSEQETQYF. The V and J genes are TRBV28 and TRBJ2-5; maybe TRBD2 (6 bases). The V gene lost 5 bases and the J gene lost 2 bases, with 12 bases spanning the gap. The CDR3 has 14 amino acids. Germline loops: CDR1 MDHEN, CDR2 SYDVKM.

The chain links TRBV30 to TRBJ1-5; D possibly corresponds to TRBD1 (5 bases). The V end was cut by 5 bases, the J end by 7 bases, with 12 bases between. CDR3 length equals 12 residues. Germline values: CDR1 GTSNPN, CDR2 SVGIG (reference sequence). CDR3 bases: TGTGCCTGGGGGGCCGGGGGACAGCCCCAGCATTTT. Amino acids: CAWGAGGQPQHF.

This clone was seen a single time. The CDR3 is CASSLGLDEQFF. The CDR3 region has the DNA TGTGCCAGCAGCTTGGGACTGGATGAGCAGTTCTTC. The gene calls are TRBV5-4 and TRBJ2-1; D gene uncertain. Germline-derived CDR1 and CDR2 are SGHNT and YYREEE (reference sequence). This CDR3 is 12 amino acids long. V was cut by 0 bases and J by 8 bases, with 6 bases left in between.

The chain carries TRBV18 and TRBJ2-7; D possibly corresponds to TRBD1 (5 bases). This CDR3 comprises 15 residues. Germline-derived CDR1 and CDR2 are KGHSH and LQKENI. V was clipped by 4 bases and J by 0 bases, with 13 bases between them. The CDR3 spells CASSLSRESSYEQYF. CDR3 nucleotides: TGTGCCAGCTCACTCTCCAGGGAAAGCTCCTACGAGCAGTACTTC.

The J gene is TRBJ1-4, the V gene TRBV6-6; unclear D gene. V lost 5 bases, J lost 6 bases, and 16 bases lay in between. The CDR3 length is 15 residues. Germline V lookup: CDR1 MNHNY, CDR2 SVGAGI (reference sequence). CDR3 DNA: TGTGCCAGCAGTAGCGCCCAAGTGAGTGATGAAAAACTGTTTTTT. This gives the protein CASSSAQVSDEKLFF.

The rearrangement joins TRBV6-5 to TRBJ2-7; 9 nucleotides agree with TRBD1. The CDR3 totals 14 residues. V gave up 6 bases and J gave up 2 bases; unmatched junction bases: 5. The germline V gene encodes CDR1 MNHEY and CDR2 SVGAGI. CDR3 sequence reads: CASRVDRGAYEQYF. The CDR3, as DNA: TGTGCCAGCAGAGTTGACAGGGGGGCCTACGAGCAGTACTTC.

The CDR3 loop reads CASSQGGSQTQYF. The CDR3 DNA reads TGCGCCAGCAGTCAAGGGGGCAGCCAGACCCAGTACTTC. The rearrangement uses TRBV23-1 and TRBJ2-5; maybe TRBD1 (6 bases). TRBV23-1 is an open reading frame, and its role is uncertain. The V and J ends lost 2 bases and 6 bases respectively, with 10 bases between them. This CDR3 has 13 residues.

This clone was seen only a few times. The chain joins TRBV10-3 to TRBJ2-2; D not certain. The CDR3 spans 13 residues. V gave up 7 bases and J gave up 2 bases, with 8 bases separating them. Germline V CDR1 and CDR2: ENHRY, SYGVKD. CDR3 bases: TGTGCCATCAATAATGTTAACACCGGGGAGCTGTTTTTT. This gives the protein CAINNVNTGELFF.